This T cell receptor beta chain was captured by sequencing in a study of shared clonotypes between healthy human individuals. Study conclusions and caveats: Some clonotypes were shared by all four sorted-subset donors, while others were not shared. The non-shared ones had lower generation probabilities than the shared ones.

Points on this clone: The antigen is undetermined.

The V and J ends lost 10 bases and 4 bases respectively, with 23 bases between them. The germline CDR1 and CDR2 sequences are SGDLS and YYNGEE. CDR3 size: 15 residues. Generated by immunoSEQ multiplex PCR, the TCRdb table keeps only in-frame clones and is missing some. The table lists roughly 2 million clones, around 95% of them singletons. Sequenced material: naive CD4+ T cells sorted from blood. Specified subset: CD45RA+ positively selected. The rearrangement links TRBV9 to TRBJ1-2; possibly TRBD1 for D (5 bases). The receptor was derived from a man aged 18 to 35 in good health. CDR3 nucleotides: TGTGCCTCCTCCTCCGGGACCTCGGCGGGCTATGGCTACACCTTC. It yields the protein CASSSGTSAGYGYTF.